The clone carrying this T cell receptor (beta chain) was recorded at least ten times. Its antigen is still unknown. The sample belongs to a study of T-cell memory formation after mild COVID-19. Study in general: Largely donor-specific sequence clusters came from two donors.

General observations from the study: A second wave expanding day 15 to 37 was CD4+-biased; contracting clones were balanced. Of the contracting clones, CD4+ ones lay mainly in CM and EM, and CD8+ ones in EMRA.

TCRdb re-derived calls from the 5' RACE reads in MiXCR, one entry per CDR3 protein. The table has tens of thousands of distinct CDR3 sequences, under 7.5% seen once; the top ten hold less than 1.5%. This CDR3 has 15 residues. Germline values: CDR1 SEHNR, CDR2 FQNEAQ (reference sequence). The junction had 1 base not matched to a gene; V was cut back by 1 base and J by 4 bases. The V gene is TRBV7-9, the J gene TRBJ2-3; 11 bases are a match to TRBD1. The TCR comes from a man aged 18 to 30 who had mild COVID-19 (a few samples of this study predate the infection). Cell type and time point are not known. Sequencing input: PBMCs or a T cell subset sorted from them (not recorded which). The CDR3 DNA follows: TGTGCCAGCAGCTTAGAGGGACAGGGGGCAGATACGCAGTATTTT. It translates to CASSLEGQGADTQYF.